Each of the 27 T cell receptor beta chains below was sequenced from the same sample in a study of blood T cell repertoires in COVID-19. Sequencing used immunoSEQ multiplex PCR; TCRdb keeps in-frame clones, though not all of them. The table includes about 350,000 clones, about 88% detected once. The sequenced material came from PBMCs or T cells enriched from blood (not recorded which). The receptors derive from a woman aged 25 to 45 who had been exposed to COVID-19.

This chain joins TRBV28 and TRBJ2-7; 7 nucleotides agree with TRBD2. CDR1 and CDR2 (germline): MDHEN, SYDVKM. The CDR3 totals 16 residues. Trimming removed 6 bases from V and 0 bases from J; junction bases left unmatched: 11. The CDR3: CASSRDTGGTSYEQYF. In nucleotides, the CDR3 is TGTGCCAGCAGCCGAGACACCGGGGGGACCTCCTACGAGCAGTACTTC.

The chain recombines TRBV18 with TRBJ2-3; 8 nucleotides align to TRBD2. Germline CDR1 and CDR2: KGHSH and LQKENI. V dropped 3 bases and J dropped 4; count of bases not matched to a gene: 12. The CDR3 length is 17 residues. The chain's CDR3 is CASSPRPGGAGADTQYF. DNA for the CDR3: TGTGCCAGCTCACCGAGACCGGGAGGGGCTGGAGCAGATACGCAGTATTTT.

This clone appeared a few times. The V and J genes are TRBV28 and TRBJ2-3; tentatively, D is TRBD1 (6 bases). CDR3 size: 14 residues. Germline V gives CDR1 MDHEN, CDR2 SYDVKM. V was trimmed by 10 bases and J by 2 bases, leaving 16 bases between them. DNA of the CDR3: TGTGCCACGCGACCACAGGGATACACAGATACGCAGTATTTT. Its translation: CATRPQGYTDTQYF.

J is TRBJ2-2 and V is TRBV18, with 12 bases identical to TRBD2. Per germline, CDR1 KGHSH and CDR2 LQKENI. V lost 6 bases and J lost 6; bases outside the gene matches: 11. This CDR3 is 17 amino acids long. CDR3 DNA: TGTGCCAGCTCCGTATTTACTAGCGGGAGGATGTCCGGGGAGCTGTTTTTT. Translating gives CASSVFTSGRMSGELFF.

The chain recombines TRBV5-6 with TRBJ2-3, with D tentatively TRBD1 (6 bases). The germline V and J ends were trimmed by 4 bases and 0 bases, with 18 bases remaining between them. The CDR3 loop spans 17 amino acids. CDR1 and CDR2 from the germline V gene are SGHDT and YYEEEE. The DNA of the CDR3 is TGTGCCAGCAGCAACCCAGTGGGCAGGGGTAGCACAGATACGCAGTATTTT. Residues: CASSNPVGRGSTDTQYF.

This clone has more than one count but fewer than ten. This chain connects TRBV30 to TRBJ1-2; D is unclear. The CDR3 spans 11 residues. Between the trimmed V and J ends, which lost 4 bases and 4 bases, there was a span of 7 bases. Germline V gene lookup returns CDR1 GTSNPN and CDR2 SVGIG (reference sequence). The CDR3 sequence is CAWTGSYGYTF. In DNA, the CDR3 is TGTGCCTGGACAGGCAGCTATGGCTACACCTTC.

The rearrangement links TRBV19 to TRBJ2-1; 12 nucleotides match TRBD1. CDR1 LNHDA and CDR2 SQIVND come from the germline V gene (reference sequence). This CDR3 is built from 15 residues. Unmatched junction bases numbered 7, after V lost 6 bases and J lost 7 bases. CDR3 bases: TGTGCCAGTAGGGGGGACAGGGGGCCCAAAAATGAGCAGTTCTTC. Its translation: CASRGDRGPKNEQFF.

The count of this clone is one. The J gene is TRBJ2-7, the V gene TRBV5-8; D is perhaps TRBD1 (5 bases). V was pared by 2 bases and J by 2 bases, with 8 bases between. In germline, CDR1 is SGHTS, CDR2 YDEGEE. The CDR3 contains 13 residues. The CDR3 sequence is CASSFPGPYEQYF. The CDR3 DNA is TGTGCCAGCAGCTTTCCAGGGCCCTACGAGCAGTACTTC.

J is TRBJ1-5 and V is TRBV9, with D possibly matching TRBD1 (5 bases). V lost 3 bases to trimming and J lost 3 bases, with 10 bases between them. The CDR3 sequence is 14 residues long. Germline V gives CDR1 SGDLS, CDR2 YYNGEE. Written as DNA, the CDR3 is TGTGCCAGCAGCGGCGGACAATACAATCAGCCCCAGCATTTT. It specifies CASSGGQYNQPQHF.

The V and J genes are TRBV7-6 and TRBJ2-7, with D possibly TRBD2 on 6 matching bases. The CDR3 has 15 residues. The ends were cut back, 1 base at V and 0 bases at J, with 10 bases in the middle. CDR1 and CDR2 (germline): SGHVS, FNYEAQ. The CDR3 region has the DNA TGTGCCAGCAGCTTAGAGGAGGGGAGCTCCTACGAGCAGTACTTC. It codes for CASSLEEGSSYEQYF.

The chain couples TRBV30 to TRBJ1-6, with TRBD1 identical over 8 bases. Germline assignment: CDR1 GTSNPN and CDR2 SVGIG (reference sequence). The V segment lost 4 bases and the J segment 7 bases; nucleotides outside the gene matches: 9. CDR3 length equals 15 residues. In nucleotides, the CDR3 is TGTGCCTGGACCCACGGACAGGGTGGCAATTCACCCCTCCACTTT. Its translation: CAWTHGQGGNSPLHF. The full variable domain, completed using reference TRBV30 and TRBJ1-6, is SQTIHQWPATLVQPVGSPLSLECTVEGTSNPNLYWYRQAAGRGLQLLFYSVGIGQISSEVPQNLSASRPQDRQFILSSKKLLLSDSGFYLCAWTHGQGGNSPLHFGNGTRLTVT.

The chain couples TRBV2 to TRBJ2-1, with 8 nucleotides matching TRBD2. The CDR3 is 17 amino acids. Per the germline V gene, CDR1 is SNHLY and CDR2 is FYNNEI. The ends lost 3 bases at V and 7 bases at J; junction bases unmatched: 14. CDR3 nucleotide sequence: TGTGCCAGCAGTGACGATATGGAGACCGGGACTAGGAATGAGCAGTTCTTC. Protein product: CASSDDMETGTRNEQFF.

This chain links TRBV6-5 with TRBJ2-7, with a possible D match to TRBD1 (6 bases). V dropped 6 bases and J dropped 6 bases, with 6 bases sitting between them. Looked up from germline, CDR1 is MNHEY and CDR2 is SVGAGI. This CDR3 has 10 amino acids. In DNA, the CDR3 is TGTGCCAGCAGGACAGGCGAGCAGTACTTC. Its protein product is CASRTGEQYF.

The chain links TRBV5-1 to TRBJ1-1; 7 nucleotides align to TRBD1. V trimming: 3 bases; J trimming: 4 bases; junction bases outside the gene matches: 9. CDR3 length: 15 amino acids. Germline V lookup: CDR1 SGHRS, CDR2 YFSETQ. The DNA for the CDR3 is TGCGCCAGCAGCTCGAGGGTCGACAGGGCCACTGAAGCTTTCTTT. The encoded protein is CASSSRVDRATEAFF. The entire variable domain, with the rest obtained from reference TRBV5-1 and TRBJ1-1, is as follows: KAGVTQTPRYLIKTRGQQVTLSCSPISGHRSVSWYQQTPGQGLQFLFEYFSETQRNKGNFPGRFSGRQFSNSRSEMNVSTLELGDSALYLCASSSRVDRATEAFFGQGTRLTVV.

The chain has TRBV11-1 and TRBJ2-2, with D maybe TRBD1 (6 bases). Germline-derived CDR1 and CDR2 are SGHAT and FQDESV (reference sequence). This CDR3 contains 14 residues. V lost 6 bases, J lost 2 bases, and 10 bases lay in between. Here the CDR3 reads CASRRTENTGELFF. The CDR3 DNA follows: TGTGCCAGCAGAAGGACAGAAAACACCGGGGAGCTGTTTTTT.

This clone was detected only a few times. The chain joins TRBV2 to TRBJ1-4; 7 bases match TRBD1. Germline lookup yields CDR1 SNHLY and CDR2 FYNNEI. The CDR3 spans 14 residues. J lost 5 bases, V lost 5 bases, and 5 bases had no gene match. CDR3 protein: CASSRDSWNEKLFF. The CDR3 DNA sequence: TGTGCCAGCAGTCGGGACAGCTGGAATGAAAAACTGTTTTTT.

V is TRBV6-5 and J is TRBJ1-5; D remains ambiguous. The CDR3 has 15 amino acids. The V end lost 5 bases, the J end lost 7 bases, and 18 bases lay between the germline ends. The germline gives CDR1 MNHEY, CDR2 SVGAGI. The CDR3 is CASSTRPELYQPQHF. CDR3 nucleotides: TGTGCCAGCAGTACCAGGCCCGAACTTTACCAGCCCCAGCATTTT.

The chain is built from TRBV7-8 and TRBJ2-1; TRBD1 matches 7 bases. CDR3 length equals 16 residues. Losses at the gene ends were 5 bases for V and 1 base for J; bases not matched to a gene: 8. Germline-derived CDR1 and CDR2 are SGHVS and FQNEAQ. CDR3 region: CASSPRQGNSYNEQFF. In nucleotides, the CDR3 is TGTGCCAGCAGCCCCCGACAGGGCAATTCCTACAATGAGCAGTTCTTC.

V gene TRBV9 combines with J gene TRBJ1-1, with 10 bases fitting TRBD1. This CDR3 comprises 15 residues. CDR1 and CDR2 (germline): SGDLS, YYNGEE. V was clipped by 0 bases and J by 5 bases; unmatched bases: 4. CDR3 sequence reads: CASSVVDRGKTEAFF. In DNA form, the CDR3 reads TGTGCCAGCAGCGTAGTGGACAGGGGGAAGACTGAAGCTTTCTTT.

This chain joins TRBV15 and TRBJ1-3; 11 nucleotides line up with TRBD1. Trimming removed 5 bases from V and 4 bases from J; junction bases left unmatched: 7. Per germline, CDR1 LNHNV and CDR2 YYDKDF (reference sequence). This CDR3 has 16 residues. The CDR3 is CATSYGTGGRGNTIYF. CDR3 DNA sequence: TGTGCCACCAGCTACGGGACAGGGGGACGCGGAAACACCATATATTTT.

This sequence joins TRBV3-1 (or the pseudogene TRBV3-2) and TRBJ1-1, with 10 nucleotides matching TRBD1. The CDR3 has 16 residues. With 1 base clipped from V and 5 bases from J, the junction kept 7 bases outside the gene matches. In germline, CDR1 is LGHDT, CDR2 YNNKEL (reference sequence). CDR3 protein: CASSQVAGTGVTEAFF. CDR3 in DNA: TGTGCCAGCAGCCAAGTCGCAGGGACAGGGGTGACTGAAGCTTTCTTT.

The chain carries TRBV4-1 and TRBJ2-2; TRBD1 is a possible D gene (6 bases). CDR1 and CDR2 (germline): MGHRA, YSYEKL. The V and J ends lost 2 bases and 3 bases respectively, with 13 bases between them. The length of the CDR3 is 16 residues. The CDR3 sequence: CASSQPQGVYTGELFF. The CDR3 DNA is TGCGCCAGCAGCCAACCACAGGGAGTTTACACCGGGGAGCTGTTTTTT.

V usage is TRBV7-6 and J usage is TRBJ2-1; TRBD2 might be the D (6 bases). The germline gives CDR1 SGHVS, CDR2 FNYEAQ. The length of the CDR3 is 16 residues. The germline V and J ends were trimmed by 1 base and 2 bases, with 12 bases remaining between them. This CDR3 is CASSLDEGGTYNEQFF. Here the CDR3 DNA reads TGTGCCAGCAGCTTAGACGAGGGAGGCACCTACAATGAGCAGTTCTTC.

V and J are TRBV5-5 and TRBJ1-5, with a possible D match to TRBD1 (5 bases). The germline V and J ends were trimmed by 6 bases and 8 bases, with 18 bases remaining between them. The germline V gene encodes CDR1 SGHKS and CDR2 YYEKEE (reference sequence). CDR3 length: 14 amino acids. This CDR3 reads CASNEKDGGEPQHF. CDR3 in DNA: TGTGCCAGCAACGAAAAGGACGGGGGAGAGCCCCAGCATTTT.

This chain connects TRBV5-1 to TRBJ1-6; TRBD1 aligns across 8 bases. V lost 4 bases to trimming and J lost 5 bases; unmatched junction nucleotides: 11. Germline V gene sequence: CDR1 SGHRS, CDR2 YFSETQ. There are 17 residues in the CDR3. This chain's CDR3 is CASSGTRGPLDNSPLHF. DNA of the CDR3: TGCGCCAGCAGCGGAACCAGGGGGCCGCTAGATAATTCACCCCTCCACTTT.

The chain is built from TRBV11-3 and TRBJ1-4; D may be TRBD1 (6 bases). Germline V gives CDR1 SGHNT, CDR2 YENEEA. This CDR3 is built from 14 residues. Trimming removed 5 bases at V and 7 bases at J, with 14 bases between. The CDR3 DNA reads as TGTGCCAGCAGCACCTACAGGGACGGTGAAAAACTGTTTTTT. This sequence encodes CASSTYRDGEKLFF.

The V gene is TRBV19, the J gene TRBJ2-7, with D possibly TRBD2 on 5 matching bases. The CDR3 extends over 17 amino acids. Deletions cut 2 bases from V and 7 bases from J, with 24 bases between. Germline V gives CDR1 LNHDA, CDR2 SQIVND (reference sequence). The CDR3 is CASSISVGSSGVGEQYF. The CDR3 DNA sequence: TGTGCCAGTAGTATAAGTGTAGGCAGCAGCGGTGTTGGGGAGCAGTACTTC.